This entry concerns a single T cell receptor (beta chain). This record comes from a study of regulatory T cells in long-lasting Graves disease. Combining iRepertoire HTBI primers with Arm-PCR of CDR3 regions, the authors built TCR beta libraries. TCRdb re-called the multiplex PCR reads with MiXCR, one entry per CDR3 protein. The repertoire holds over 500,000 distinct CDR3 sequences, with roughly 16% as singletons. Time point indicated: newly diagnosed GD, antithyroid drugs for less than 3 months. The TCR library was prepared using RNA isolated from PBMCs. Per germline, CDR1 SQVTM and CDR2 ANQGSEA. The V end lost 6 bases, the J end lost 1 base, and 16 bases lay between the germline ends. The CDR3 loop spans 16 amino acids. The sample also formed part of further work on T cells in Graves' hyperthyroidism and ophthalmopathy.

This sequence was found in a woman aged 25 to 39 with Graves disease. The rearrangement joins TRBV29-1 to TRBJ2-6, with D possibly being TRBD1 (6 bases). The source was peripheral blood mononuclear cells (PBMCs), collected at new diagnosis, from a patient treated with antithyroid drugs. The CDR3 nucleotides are TGCAGCGTGATGGGCAGGGGAAATTCTGGGGCCAACGTCCTGACTTTC. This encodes CSVMGRGNSGANVLTF.